This T cell receptor beta chain appears in the sequencing data of a study of blood T cell repertoires in COVID-19. Study background: COVID-19 samples from acute and convalescent phases originated in the United States, Italy and Spain.

Trimming at V came to 5 bases and at J to 0 bases, leaving 4 bases not matched to a gene. This CDR3 has 15 residues. CDR1 is SGHVS and CDR2 is FQNEAQ in the germline V gene. In the original workflow: It was from reference gene primer amplification that nucleated cell counts were estimated. Assay used: immunoSEQ multiplex PCR; TCRdb lists only in-frame clones, some missing. V and J calls and clone size follow that table, whereas D and trimming were derived from the DNA. The sample comprises 200,000 to 300,000 clones, 75% to 90% of which are singletons, and 1.5% to 2% rests with the top ten. The source material was peripheral blood. The sequence came from a man aged 25 to 45 with active or convalescent COVID-19. This rearrangement joins TRBV7-8 to TRBJ2-3; 8 positions match TRBD2. The CDR3: CASSVLAGSTDTQYF. The CDR3 DNA follows: TGTGCCAGCAGCGTCTTAGCGGGGAGCACAGATACGCAGTATTTT.